These T cell receptor beta chains were read from a single sample in a study of blood T cell repertoires in COVID-19. TCRdb's copy holds only in-frame clones and misses some; the assay was immunoSEQ multiplex PCR. The table shows roughly 53,000 clones, with roughly 85% occurring only once. The sequenced sample was peripheral blood. All receptors come from a man aged 80 or over with acute or convalescent COVID-19. Both conserved end residues are part of each CDR3. D genes are given only for firm matches. Clone size appears in some rows only: once, few, many, or a class for an expanded clone.

v_gene	abundance	d_gene	j_gene	CDR3nt	CDR3aa
TRBV9	.	.	TRBJ2-1	TGTGCCAGCAGCGTAGCTACTGGTCTCAGGGATTTATACAATGAGCAGTTCTTC	CASSVATGLRDLYNEQFF
TRBV7-9	.	TRBD1	TRBJ1-4	TGTGCCAGCAGCTTAGCGAGGGGACAGGGGTTTAATGAAAAACTGTTTTTT	CASSLARGQGFNEKLFF
TRBV7-2	.	.	TRBJ2-1	TGTGCCAGCAGCTTAGTTGGCGGGAATGAGCAGTTCTTC	CASSLVGGNEQFF
TRBV9	.	TRBD1	TRBJ1-2	TGTGCCAGCAGCGTAGATTTGAGGGGGCGCGACTCTGGCTACACCTTC	CASSVDLRGRDSGYTF
TRBV6-2/TRBV6-3	.	TRBD2	TRBJ2-1	TGTGCCAGCAGTCCCGCTAGGGGCGGGGGGGACAATGAGCAGTTCTTC	CASSPARGGGDNEQFF
TRBV10-1	.	TRBD1	TRBJ1-4	TGCGCCAGCAGTGAGGGACAGGGAAGATATCTGTTTTTT	CASSEGQGRYLFF
TRBV7-2	.	.	TRBJ2-2	TGTGCCAGCAGCTTAGCGGGGGGGCGAACCGGGGAGCTGTTTTTT	CASSLAGGRTGELFF
TRBV18	.	.	TRBJ2-2	TGTGCCAGTCCCCGGTCCCCGAGACAGGTTATCGGGGAGCTGTTTTTT	CASPRSPRQVIGELFF
TRBV15	once	TRBD1	TRBJ1-2	TGTGCCACCAGCAGAGGGACAGGGTTGTCTCCCGATGGCTACACCTTC	CATSRGTGLSPDGYTF
TRBV19	.	.	TRBJ2-4	TGTGCCAGTAACCCACAGGGTCTAAGCATTCAGTACTTC	CASNPQGLSIQYF
TRBV11-2	.	TRBD2	TRBJ2-1	TGTGCCAGCAGCTCCCCCGGACTAGCGGGGGGTAATGAGCAGTTCTTC	CASSSPGLAGGNEQFF
TRBV10-2	.	.	TRBJ2-7	TGCGCCAGCAGTGAGTCTATCAGGAGAGGGAACTACGAGCAGTACTTC	CASSESIRRGNYEQYF
TRBV19	.	TRBD2	TRBJ2-1	TGTGCCAGTAGTATGGACGGACTAGCGGGGGGGCCCTACAATGAGCAGTTCTTC	CASSMDGLAGGPYNEQFF
TRBV9	.	.	TRBJ2-2	TGTGCCAGCAGCTCCGGAGGGCTGCTGCGGGGAAACACCGGGGAGCTGTTTTTT	CASSSGGLLRGNTGELFF
TRBV28	.	.	TRBJ1-6	TGTGCCAGCAGAACCGTGGCGGAGACACCCCTCCACTTT	CASRTVAETPLHF
TRBV9	.	.	TRBJ1-2	TGTGCCAGCAGCGTAGTTACAGACGGGGGTGGCTACACCTTC	CASSVVTDGGGYTF
TRBV13	.	TRBD2	TRBJ2-3	TGTGCCAGCAGCCCCGGACTAGCGGCGGTCACAGATACGCAGTATTTT	CASSPGLAAVTDTQYF
TRBV7-5	few	.	TRBJ2-7	TGTGCCAGAAGCCCCCATCTGGCCTTGAGGGGACAATGCACCTCCTACGAGCAGTACTTC	CARSPHLALRGQCTSYEQYF
TRBV18	.	TRBD1	TRBJ1-2	TGTGCCAGCTCACCATCGTTGGACAGGGGAATGGGCTACACCTTC	CASSPSLDRGMGYTF
TRBV2	.	.	TRBJ2-6	TGTGCCAGCAGTCCTCGGACAGCTGGGGCCAACGTCCTGACTTTC	CASSPRTAGANVLTF
TRBV12-3/TRBV12-4	few	.	TRBJ1-2	TGTGCCAGCAGTTTCCGCAGGGGTAATGGCTACACCTTC	CASSFRRGNGYTF
TRBV20-1	.	.	TRBJ1-1	TGCAGTGCTATACTTTACACTGAAGCTTTCTTT	CSAILYTEAFF
TRBV7-8	once	.	TRBJ1-2	TGTGCCAGCAGCTTAAGAGAGATTAACTATGGCTACACCTTC	CASSLREINYGYTF
TRBV27	.	.	TRBJ1-2	TGTGCCAGCAGTCCCAGGGGTCCTAACTATGGCTACACCTTC	CASSPRGPNYGYTF
TRBV5-4	.	.	TRBJ2-3	TGTGCCAGCAGCCGGGGTGGGGGGACAGATACGCAGTATTTT	CASSRGGGTDTQYF
TRBV30	.	TRBD1	TRBJ2-1	TGTGCCTGGAGTGACGGGACAGGTCGAGGAAAGCAGTTCTTC	CAWSDGTGRGKQFF
TRBV7-8	few	TRBD1	TRBJ1-4	TGTGCCAGCAGCTGGGACAGCGATGATAATGAAAAACTGTTTTTT	CASSWDSDDNEKLFF
TRBV18	.	.	TRBJ2-1	TGTGCCAGCTCACCAACTAGAAACTACAATGAGCAGTTCTTC	CASSPTRNYNEQFF
TRBV19	.	.	TRBJ2-2	TGTGCCAGTAGTATCATTGCAGGGCCCACCGGGGAGCTGTTTTTT	CASSIIAGPTGELFF
TRBV2	few	.	TRBJ1-4	TGTGCCAGCAGTAACGGACAGACAACTAATGAAAAACTGTTTTTT	CASSNGQTTNEKLFF
TRBV14	.	.	TRBJ2-1	TGTGCCAGCAGCCAACAGGGCATGGGGTCCTACAATGAGCAGTTCTTC	CASSQQGMGSYNEQFF
TRBV3-1/TRBV3-2	.	.	TRBJ1-2	TGTGCCAGCAGCCCGACAGGAAACTATGGCTACACCTTC	CASSPTGNYGYTF
TRBV5-1	.	.	TRBJ1-6	TGCGCCAGCAGCTTGGCAGTACAAGATAATTCACCCCTCCACTTT	CASSLAVQDNSPLHF
TRBV7-9	.	.	TRBJ2-5	TGTGCCAGCAGCCTAGGGGCGACCCGGGAGACCCAGTACTTC	CASSLGATRETQYF
TRBV7-9	.	TRBD1	TRBJ1-1	TGTGCCAGCAGCTCAGGACAGGGTGGAAACACTGAAGCTTTCTTT	CASSSGQGGNTEAFF
TRBV5-4	.	.	TRBJ2-1	TGTGCCAGCAGCTTGGGACAGGACAATGAGCAGTTCTTC	CASSLGQDNEQFF
TRBV12-3/TRBV12-4	.	.	TRBJ2-5	TGTGCCAGCAGTTCCGAAGAGACCCAGTACTTC	CASSSEETQYF
TRBV6-2/TRBV6-3	.	.	TRBJ2-7	TGTGCCAGCAGTTACGGCAGGGCTGGAGTTGGGGAGCAGTACTTC	CASSYGRAGVGEQYF
TRBV5-1	.	.	TRBJ2-3	TGCGCCAGCAGCTTGGGTGACGGAGGTTCAGGTACGCAGTATTTT	CASSLGDGGSGTQYF
TRBV18	.	.	TRBJ1-1	TGTGCCAGCTCACCGGACATAAAGAACACTGAAGCTTTCTTT	CASSPDIKNTEAFF
TRBV11-2	once	.	TRBJ1-1	TGTGCCAGCAGCCCCTCCCGGGACACTGAAGCTTTCTTT	CASSPSRDTEAFF
TRBV12-3/TRBV12-4	.	.	TRBJ1-1	TGTGCCAGCAGGGCCCAGGGGAACACTGAAGCTTTCTTT	CASRAQGNTEAFF
TRBV7-9	.	.	TRBJ1-5	TGTGCCAGCAGCTTAGCGGCGGGAGGTCAGCCCCAGCATTTT	CASSLAAGGQPQHF
TRBV6-5	.	.	TRBJ1-2	TGTGCCAGCACCCTGAGACTTGAGGGCGGCTACACCTTC	CASTLRLEGGYTF
TRBV29-1	.	TRBD1	TRBJ2-7	TGCAGCGTTGAAAGGGACAGCTCCTACGAGCAGTACTTC	CSVERDSSYEQYF
TRBV12-3/TRBV12-4	.	.	TRBJ1-6	TGTGCCAGCACCTCTTTGCGAACTTCACCCCTCCACTTT	CASTSLRTSPLHF
TRBV7-3	.	.	TRBJ2-1	TGTGCCAGCAGCCCCGACAGGTCTTACTACAATGAGCAGTTCTTC	CASSPDRSYYNEQFF
TRBV29-1	few	.	TRBJ2-1	TGCAGCGTTGAAGATCCCTCCAGGCCTGAGCAGTTCTTC	CSVEDPSRPEQFF
TRBV11-2	.	TRBD1	TRBJ2-5	TGTGCCAGCAGCTTACCCCGAGGGGGCCAACGAGAGACCCAGTACTTC	CASSLPRGGQRETQYF
TRBV30	.	TRBD1	TRBJ1-4	TGTGCCTGGAGTTCGTCAAGGACAGGGGTGGTGTCAACTAATGAAAAACTGTTTTTT	CAWSSSRTGVVSTNEKLFF
TRBV9	.	TRBD1	TRBJ2-1	TGTGCCAGCAGCGCCCCCGGGACAGGGTCTGAGCAGTTCTTC	CASSAPGTGSEQFF
TRBV12-5	.	.	TRBJ2-3	TGTGCTAGTGTACAGGCTAGAACCACAGATACGCAGTATTTT	CASVQARTTDTQYF
TRBV4-1	.	TRBD1	TRBJ1-1	TGCGCCAGCAGCCAAGGACAGGGCCTACTGAACACTGAAGCTTTCTTT	CASSQGQGLLNTEAFF
TRBV7-2	.	.	TRBJ2-5	TGTGCCAGCAGCTTAGCTCGCAGTCAAGAGACCCAGTACTTC	CASSLARSQETQYF
TRBV5-1	few	.	TRBJ2-1	TGCGCCAGCAGCTCTGACGTGCGGAGCTCCTACAATGAGCAGTTCTTC	CASSSDVRSSYNEQFF